These 2 T cell receptor beta chains were all obtained from the same sample, sequenced in a study of blood T cell repertoires in COVID-19. Measured with immunoSEQ multiplex PCR; TCRdb has only the in-frame clones, and not every one. The sample holds about 24,000 clones; over 70% are singletons and the top ten take about 25%. Material: peripheral blood. These receptors were taken from a human donor with active COVID-19. The donor label of this sample is uncertain.

The chain links TRBV5-1 to TRBJ2-7; D is possibly TRBD2 (6 bases). There are 15 residues in the CDR3. The germline V gene has CDR1 SGHRS and CDR2 YFSETQ. V lost 4 bases and J 0 bases, leaving 14 bases between the germline ends. CDR3 DNA sequence: TGCGCCAGCAGCGGCGGGACGGTCAGCTCCTACGAGCAGTACTTC. Protein product: CASSGGTVSSYEQYF. Full variable domain (remainder filled in from reference TRBV5-1 and TRBJ2-7): KAGVTQTPRYLIKTRGQQVTLSCSPISGHRSVSWYQQTPGQGLQFLFEYFSETQRNKGNFPGRFSGRQFSNSRSEMNVSTLELGDSALYLCASSGGTVSSYEQYFGPGTRLTVT.

V and J are TRBV12-3 or TRBV12-4 and TRBJ1-2, with 9 bases matching TRBD1. V lost 7 bases and J lost 4; bases outside the gene matches: 4. The CDR3 is made up of 13 amino acids. CDR3 protein: CASTKTGGYGYTF. The CDR3 region has the DNA TGTGCCAGCACCAAGACAGGGGGCTATGGCTACACCTTC.